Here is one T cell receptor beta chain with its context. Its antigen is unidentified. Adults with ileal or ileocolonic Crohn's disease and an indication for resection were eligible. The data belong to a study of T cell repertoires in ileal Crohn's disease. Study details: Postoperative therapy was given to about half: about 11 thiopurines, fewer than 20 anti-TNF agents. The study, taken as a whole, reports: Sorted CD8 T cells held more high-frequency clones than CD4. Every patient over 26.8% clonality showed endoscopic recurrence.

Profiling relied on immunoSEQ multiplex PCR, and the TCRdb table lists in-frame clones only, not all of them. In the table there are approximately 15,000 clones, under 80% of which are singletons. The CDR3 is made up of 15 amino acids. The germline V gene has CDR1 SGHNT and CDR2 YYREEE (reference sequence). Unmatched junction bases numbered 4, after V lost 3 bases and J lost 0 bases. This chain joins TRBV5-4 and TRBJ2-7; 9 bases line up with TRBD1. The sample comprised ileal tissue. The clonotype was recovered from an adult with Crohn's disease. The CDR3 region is CASSWDRATSYEQYF. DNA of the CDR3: TGTGCCAGCAGCTGGGACAGGGCAACCTCCTACGAGCAGTACTTC.